This T cell receptor (beta chain) was documented in a study of T cells in Graves' hyperthyroidism and ophthalmopathy. Regions amplified from RNA transcripts were the TCR beta CDR3 regions. The TCR CDR3 was amplified in a first-round RT-PCR using the HTBI primer set. TCRdb re-derived calls from the multiplex PCR reads in MiXCR, one entry per CDR3 protein. The data show 92,000 or so distinct CDR3 sequences, about 51% seen once. Per germline, CDR1 KGHDR and CDR2 SFDVKD. CDR3 length: 13 amino acids. V lost 8 bases and J lost 3, with 11 bases in between. The receptor's source is a woman aged 40 to 49 with Graves' hyperthyroidism. Sequences were obtained from blood. V usage is TRBV24-1 and J usage is TRBJ2-3, with D possibly TRBD1 on 6 matching bases. In nucleotides, the CDR3 is TGTGCCACCACTGACAGGATTACAGATACGCAGTATTTT. Translation: CATTDRITDTQYF.